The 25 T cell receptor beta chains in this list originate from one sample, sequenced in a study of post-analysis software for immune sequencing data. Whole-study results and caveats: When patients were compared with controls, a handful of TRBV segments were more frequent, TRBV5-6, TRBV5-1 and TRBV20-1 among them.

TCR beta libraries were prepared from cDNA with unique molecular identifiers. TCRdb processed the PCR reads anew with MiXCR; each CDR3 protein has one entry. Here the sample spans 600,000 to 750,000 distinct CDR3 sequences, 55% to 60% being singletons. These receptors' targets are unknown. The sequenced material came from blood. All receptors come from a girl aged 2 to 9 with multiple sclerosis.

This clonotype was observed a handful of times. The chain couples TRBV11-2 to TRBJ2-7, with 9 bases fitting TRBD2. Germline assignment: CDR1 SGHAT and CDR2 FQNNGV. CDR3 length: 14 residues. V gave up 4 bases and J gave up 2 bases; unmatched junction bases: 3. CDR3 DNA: TGTGCCAGCAGCTCACGGACTAGCGCCTACGAGCAGTACTTC. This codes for CASSSRTSAYEQYF.

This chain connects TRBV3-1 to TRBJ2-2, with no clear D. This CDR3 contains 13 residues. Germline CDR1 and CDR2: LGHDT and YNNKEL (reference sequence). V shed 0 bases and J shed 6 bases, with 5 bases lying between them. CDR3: CASSQDNPGELFF. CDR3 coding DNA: TGTGCCAGCAGCCAAGACAACCCCGGGGAGCTGTTTTTT.

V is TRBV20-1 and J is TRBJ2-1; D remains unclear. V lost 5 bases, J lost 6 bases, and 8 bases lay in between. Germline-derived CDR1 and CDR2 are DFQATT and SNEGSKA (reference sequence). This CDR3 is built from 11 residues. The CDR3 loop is CSAGRSNEQFF. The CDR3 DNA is TGCAGTGCTGGTCGGTCCAATGAGCAGTTCTTC.

The chain's CDR3 is CATSRDLRQEGNEQFF. The CDR3 DNA is TGTGCCACCAGCAGAGATCTCCGGCAGGAAGGCAATGAGCAGTTCTTC. This chain links TRBV15 with TRBJ2-1; D is undetermined. CDR1 LNHNV and CDR2 YYDKDF come from the germline V gene (reference sequence). The germline V and J ends were trimmed by 0 bases and 6 bases, with 15 bases remaining between them. The CDR3 length is 16 residues. The entire variable domain, with the rest obtained from reference TRBV15 and TRBJ2-1, is as follows: DAMVIQNPRYQVTQFGKPVTLSCSQTLNHNVMYWYQQKSSQAPKLLFHYYDKDFNNEADTPDNFQSRRPNTSFCFLDIRSPGLGDTAMYLCATSRDLRQEGNEQFFGPGTRLTVL.

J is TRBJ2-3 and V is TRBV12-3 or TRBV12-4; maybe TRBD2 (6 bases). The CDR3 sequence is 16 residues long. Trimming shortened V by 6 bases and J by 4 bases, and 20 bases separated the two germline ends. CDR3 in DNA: TGTGCCAGCAGCTTGGTGGGACTCCATCCCCCAGATACGCAGTATTTT. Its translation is CASSLVGLHPPDTQYF.

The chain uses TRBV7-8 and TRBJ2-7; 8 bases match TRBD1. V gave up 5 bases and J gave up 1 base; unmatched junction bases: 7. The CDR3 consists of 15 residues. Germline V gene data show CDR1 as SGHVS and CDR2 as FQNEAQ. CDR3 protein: CASSVDRGPSYEQYF. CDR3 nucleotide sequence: TGTGCCAGCAGCGTTGACAGGGGCCCTTCCTACGAGCAGTACTTC. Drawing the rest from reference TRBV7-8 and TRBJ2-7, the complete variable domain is GAGVSQSPRYKVAKRGQDVALRCDPISGHVSLFWYQQALGQGPEFLTYFQNEAQLDKSGLPSDRFFAERPEGSVSTLKIQRTQQEDSAVYLCASSVDRGPSYEQYFGPGTRLTVT.

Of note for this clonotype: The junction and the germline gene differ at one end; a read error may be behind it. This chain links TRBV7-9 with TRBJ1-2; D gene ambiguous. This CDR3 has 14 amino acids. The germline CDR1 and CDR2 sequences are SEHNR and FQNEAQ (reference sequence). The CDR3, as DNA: TGTGCCGGCAGCTTAGCGATCCCTAACTATGGCTACACCTTC. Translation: CAGSLAIPNYGYTF.

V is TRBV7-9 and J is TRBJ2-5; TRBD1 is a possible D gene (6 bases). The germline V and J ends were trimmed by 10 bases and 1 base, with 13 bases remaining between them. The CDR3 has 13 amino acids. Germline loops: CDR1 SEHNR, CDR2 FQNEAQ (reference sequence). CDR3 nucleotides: TGTGCCACCGGCTTGGGGGCCCAAGAGACCCAGTACTTC. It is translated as CATGLGAQETQYF.

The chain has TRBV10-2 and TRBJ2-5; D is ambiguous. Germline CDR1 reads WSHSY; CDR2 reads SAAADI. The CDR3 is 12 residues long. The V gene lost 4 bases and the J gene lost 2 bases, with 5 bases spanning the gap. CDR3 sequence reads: CASSVQQETQYF. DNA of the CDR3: TGCGCCAGCAGTGTTCAGCAAGAGACCCAGTACTTC.

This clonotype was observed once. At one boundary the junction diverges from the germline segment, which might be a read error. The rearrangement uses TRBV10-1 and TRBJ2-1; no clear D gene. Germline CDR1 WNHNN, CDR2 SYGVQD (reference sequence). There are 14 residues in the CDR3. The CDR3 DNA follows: TGCGCCAGCAGTGATTTGGCAGTATACAATGAGCGGTTCTTC. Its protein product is CASSDLAVYNERFF.

CDR3 nucleotides: TGTGCCAGCAGCCAAGGGCCCGTCGAGCAGTTCTTC. Its translation: CASSQGPVEQFF. The genes are TRBV7-9 and TRBJ2-1; D remains unclear. The V and J ends lost 5 bases and 10 bases respectively, with 12 bases between them. The CDR3 loop spans 12 amino acids. CDR1 SEHNR and CDR2 FQNEAQ come from the germline V gene (reference sequence).

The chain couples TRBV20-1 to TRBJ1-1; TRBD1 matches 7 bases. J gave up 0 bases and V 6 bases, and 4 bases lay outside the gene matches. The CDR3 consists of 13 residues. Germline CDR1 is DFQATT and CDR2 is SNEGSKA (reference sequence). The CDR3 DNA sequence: TGCAGTGCGACGGGACAGTTGAACACTGAAGCTTTCTTT. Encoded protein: CSATGQLNTEAFF.

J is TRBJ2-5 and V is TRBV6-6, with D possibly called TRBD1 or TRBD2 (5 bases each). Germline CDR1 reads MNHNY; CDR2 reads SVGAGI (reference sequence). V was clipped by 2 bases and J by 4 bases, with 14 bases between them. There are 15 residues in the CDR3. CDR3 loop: CASSYADRGVETQYF. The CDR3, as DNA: TGTGCCAGCAGTTACGCTGACAGAGGGGTAGAGACCCAGTACTTC.

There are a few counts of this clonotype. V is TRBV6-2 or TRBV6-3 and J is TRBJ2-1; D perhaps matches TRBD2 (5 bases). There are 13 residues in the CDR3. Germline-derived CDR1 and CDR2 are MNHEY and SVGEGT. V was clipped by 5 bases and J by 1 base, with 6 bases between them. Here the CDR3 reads CASSRESYNEQFF. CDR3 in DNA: TGTGCCAGCAGTCGGGAATCCTACAATGAGCAGTTCTTC.

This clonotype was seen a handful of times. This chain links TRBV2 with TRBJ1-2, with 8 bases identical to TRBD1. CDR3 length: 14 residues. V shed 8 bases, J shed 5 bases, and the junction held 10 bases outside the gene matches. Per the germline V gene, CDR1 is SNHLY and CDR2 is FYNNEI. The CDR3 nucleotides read TGTGCCAGCGGGTTGACAGGGGAAGGATATGGCTACACCTTC. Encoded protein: CASGLTGEGYGYTF.

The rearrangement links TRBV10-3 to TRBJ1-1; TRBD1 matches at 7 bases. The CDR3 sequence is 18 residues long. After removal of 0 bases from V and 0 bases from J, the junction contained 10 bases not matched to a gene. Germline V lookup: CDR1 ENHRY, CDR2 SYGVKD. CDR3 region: CAISESGRGNVMNTEAFF. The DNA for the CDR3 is TGTGCCATCAGTGAGTCAGGCAGGGGGAATGTTATGAACACTGAAGCTTTCTTT.

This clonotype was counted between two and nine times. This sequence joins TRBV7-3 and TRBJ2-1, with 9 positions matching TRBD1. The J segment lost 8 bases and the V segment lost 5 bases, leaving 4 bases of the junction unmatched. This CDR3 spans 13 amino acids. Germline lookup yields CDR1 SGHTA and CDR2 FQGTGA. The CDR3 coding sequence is TGTGCCAGCAGCCAGAGGACAGGGGATGAGCAGTTCTTC. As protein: CASSQRTGDEQFF.

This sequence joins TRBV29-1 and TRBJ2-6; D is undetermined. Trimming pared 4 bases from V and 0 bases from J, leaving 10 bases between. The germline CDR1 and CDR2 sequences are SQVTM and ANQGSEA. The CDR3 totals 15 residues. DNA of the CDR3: TGCAGCGTTGGTCAATTGGTCTCTGGGGCCAACGTCCTGACTTTC. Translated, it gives CSVGQLVSGANVLTF.

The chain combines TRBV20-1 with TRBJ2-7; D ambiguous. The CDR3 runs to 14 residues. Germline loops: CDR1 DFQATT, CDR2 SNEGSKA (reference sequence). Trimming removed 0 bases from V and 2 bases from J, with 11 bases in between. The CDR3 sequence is CSARDSGRTYEQYF. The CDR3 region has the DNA TGCAGTGCTAGAGATTCTGGCAGGACCTACGAGCAGTACTTC.

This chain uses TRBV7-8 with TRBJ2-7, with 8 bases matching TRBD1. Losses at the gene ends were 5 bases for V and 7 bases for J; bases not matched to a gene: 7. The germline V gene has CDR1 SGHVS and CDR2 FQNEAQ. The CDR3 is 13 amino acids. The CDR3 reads CASSPLDRGEQYF. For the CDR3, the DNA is TGTGCCAGCAGCCCGCTAGACAGGGGTGAGCAGTACTTC.

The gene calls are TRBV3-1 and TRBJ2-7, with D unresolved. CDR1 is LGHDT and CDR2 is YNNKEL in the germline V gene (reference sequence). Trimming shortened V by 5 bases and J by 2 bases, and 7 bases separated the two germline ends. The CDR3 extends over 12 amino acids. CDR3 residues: CASSFDPYEQYF. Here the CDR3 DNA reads TGTGCCAGCAGCTTTGACCCCTACGAGCAGTACTTC.

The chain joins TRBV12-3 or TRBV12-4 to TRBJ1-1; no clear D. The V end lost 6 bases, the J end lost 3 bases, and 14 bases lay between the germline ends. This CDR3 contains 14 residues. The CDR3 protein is CASRETGGDTEAFF. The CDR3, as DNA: TGTGCCAGCAGGGAGACCGGCGGGGACACTGAAGCTTTCTTT.

CDR3 DNA: TGTGCCAGCAGTGAAGTGGGAGGGTTTGGCTACACCTTC. As protein: CASSEVGGFGYTF. This chain connects TRBV2 to TRBJ1-2; D remains unclear. This CDR3 comprises 13 residues. Germline assignment: CDR1 SNHLY and CDR2 FYNNEI. V lost 1 base and J lost 7, with 10 bases in between.

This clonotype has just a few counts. The CDR3 DNA sequence: TGTGCCAGCAGTGAATGGCAGGCGGAGCAGTACTTC. This encodes CASSEWQAEQYF. V and J are TRBV25-1 and TRBJ2-5; D is uncertain. The ends were cut back, 1 base at V and 11 bases at J, with 11 bases in the middle. This CDR3 has 12 amino acids. CDR1 and CDR2 (germline): MGHDK, SYGVNS.

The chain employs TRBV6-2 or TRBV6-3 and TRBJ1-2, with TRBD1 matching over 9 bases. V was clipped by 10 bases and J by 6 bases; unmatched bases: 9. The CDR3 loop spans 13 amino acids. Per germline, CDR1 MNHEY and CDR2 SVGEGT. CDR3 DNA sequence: TGTGCCATCCCGGGACAGGGATCTCATGGCTACACCTTC. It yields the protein CAIPGQGSHGYTF.